This T cell receptor (beta chain) was sequenced in a study of cytotoxic CD8 clonotypes in ibrutinib-treated CLL. Per germline, CDR1 MRHNA and CDR2 SNTAGT. The CDR3 sequence is 15 residues long. Trimming left V 3 bases short and J 7 bases short, with 15 bases between. This table comes from immunoSEQ multiplex PCR, and its TCRdb copy is limited to in-frame clones, with some not included. The repertoire holds more than 85,000 clones, with around 77% as singletons. The chain uses TRBV6-4 and TRBJ1-4; possibly TRBD1 for D (6 bases). This specimen consisted of PBMCs, obtained after 24 months of ibrutinib treatment. This sequence was found in a human donor with chronic lymphocytic leukemia. The CDR3 nucleotides are TGTGCCAGCAGTGATTGGGGGCCCCGGGGTGAAAAACTGTTTTTT. Encoded protein: CASSDWGPRGEKLFF.